Presented here are 16 T cell receptor beta chains from one specimen sequenced in a study of vaccination effects on CD4 cells after COVID-19. Assay used: immunoSEQ multiplex PCR; TCRdb lists only in-frame clones, some missing. Of 35,000 to 45,000 clones in the sample, over 65% were seen once. Their antigens remain unidentified. Cultured cells yielded isolated CD4+ T cells after about ten days. PCR showed that the person got SARS-CoV-2 infection at some point between March and December 2020. Each participant received a vaccine that was either BNT162b2 or mRNA-1273, given as two doses. Specimen: CD4+ T cells from PBMCs cultured without peptide, collected after COVID-19 vaccination. These receptors were obtained from a human donor who had a prior SARS-CoV-2 infection.

This clone was counted a single time. This rearrangement joins TRBV6-5 to TRBJ2-1; either TRBD1 or TRBD2 may fit D (5 bases each). V dropped 6 bases and J dropped 7 bases, with 10 bases sitting between them. The CDR3 has 12 residues. Germline-derived CDR1 and CDR2 are MNHEY and SVGAGI. This CDR3 is CASRGDENEQFF. The CDR3 DNA reads as TGTGCCAGCAGGGGGGATGAGAATGAGCAGTTCTTC.

This rearrangement joins TRBV11-3 to TRBJ1-5; D uncertain. V gave up 5 bases and J gave up 7 bases, with 21 bases separating them. Germline values: CDR1 SGHNT, CDR2 YENEEA. The CDR3 runs to 16 residues. In DNA form, the CDR3 reads TGTGCCAGCAGCAGACAAAGAGGGCAGGTCGGCCAGCCCCAGCATTTT. Its translation is CASSRQRGQVGQPQHF.

The chain couples TRBV5-1 to TRBJ1-5; tentative D call: TRBD1 (5 bases). Trimming cost V 5 bases and J 4 bases, with 10 bases left between them. Germline V lookup: CDR1 SGHRS, CDR2 YFSETQ. The CDR3 totals 13 residues. The chain's CDR3 is CASSGAPNQPQHF. Here the CDR3 DNA reads TGCGCCAGCAGTGGGGCGCCGAATCAGCCCCAGCATTTT.

The chain carries TRBV6-5 and TRBJ1-4; no clear D. Germline V lookup: CDR1 MNHEY, CDR2 SVGAGI. V gave up 6 bases and J gave up 15 bases, with 11 bases separating them. CDR3 length equals 10 residues. The CDR3 DNA follows: TGTGCCAGCAGCCCAAGGGATGTGTTTTTT. Translation: CASSPRDVFF.

V usage is TRBV10-3 and J usage is TRBJ1-1, with D tentatively TRBD1 (6 bases). V lost 10 bases, J lost 1 base, and 19 bases lay in between. Germline CDR1 is ENHRY and CDR2 is SYGVKD. The CDR3 runs 15 residues. CDR3 residues: CATRQNREQNTEAFF. The CDR3 bases are TGTGCCACCCGTCAGAACAGGGAGCAGAACACTGAAGCTTTCTTT.

V and J are TRBV11-2 and TRBJ1-2; TRBD1 might be the D (6 bases). Trimming took 6 bases from V and 4 from J, leaving 21 bases between them. CDR3 length: 16 amino acids. CDR1 is SGHAT, CDR2 FQNNGV, per germline. The CDR3 DNA reads TGTGCCAGCAGTCGCCTACAGGGAGATCGGAGCTATGGCTACACCTTC. This codes for CASSRLQGDRSYGYTF.

CDR3 residues: CASSPLQGAKTDTQYF. The DNA of the CDR3 is TGTGCCAGCTCACCACTACAGGGGGCTAAAACAGATACGCAGTATTTT. The chain couples TRBV18 to TRBJ2-3; TRBD1 matches at 9 bases. J lost 3 bases, V lost 1 base, and 5 bases had no gene match. The germline CDR1 and CDR2 sequences are KGHSH and LQKENI. The CDR3 length is 16 residues.

The chain couples TRBV7-2 to TRBJ1-3; 8 nucleotides match TRBD1. The V gene's germline CDR1 is SGHTA and CDR2 FQGNSA. This CDR3 is built from 14 residues. V lost 4 bases and J lost 7; bases outside the gene matches: 6. The CDR3 DNA sequence: TGTGCCAGCAGCTCGGATCAGGGGGCGAACACCATATATTTT. Translating gives CASSSDQGANTIYF. The full variable domain, completed using reference TRBV7-2 and TRBJ1-3, is GAGVSQSPSNKVTEKGKDVELRCDPISGHTALYWYRQSLGQGLEFLIYFQGNSAPDKSGLPSDRFSAERTGGSVSTLTIQRTQQEDSAVYLCASSSDQGANTIYFGEGSWLTVV.

The J gene is TRBJ2-3, the V gene TRBV4-2, with D possibly matching TRBD2 (5 bases). The germline V gene has CDR1 LGHNA and CDR2 YNFKEQ. V shed 1 base and J shed 4 bases, with 15 bases lying between them. The CDR3 sequence is 16 residues long. The CDR3 DNA reads as TGTGCCAGCAGCCAAGTGATAGCCGGGGTCCCAGATACGCAGTATTTT. Amino acids: CASSQVIAGVPDTQYF.

The chain combines TRBV5-1 with TRBJ2-1; D not certain. This CDR3 is built from 14 residues. V shed 2 bases and J shed 7 bases, with 13 bases lying between them. The germline V gene encodes CDR1 SGHRS and CDR2 YFSETQ. The CDR3 protein is CASSFFPAGNEQFF. CDR3 nucleotides: TGCGCCAGCAGCTTTTTCCCTGCTGGGAATGAGCAGTTCTTC.

The CDR3 bases are TGTGCCACCAGCAGAGATCAGTATGGCTACACCTTC. Its protein is CATSRDQYGYTF. V gene TRBV15 combines with J gene TRBJ1-2; D remains ambiguous. This CDR3 has 12 residues. Germline loops: CDR1 LNHNV, CDR2 YYDKDF (reference sequence). With 0 bases removed from V and 5 bases from J, the gap between germline ends came to 4 bases.

The rearrangement uses TRBV18 and TRBJ2-1; TRBD2 is a possible D gene (5 bases). The CDR3 has 13 amino acids. Germline CDR1 is KGHSH and CDR2 is LQKENI. The V end lost 1 base, the J end lost 7 bases, and 8 bases lay between the germline ends. DNA for the CDR3: TGTGCCAGCTCACCACGAAGGGAGAATGAGCAGTTCTTC. It yields the protein CASSPRRENEQFF.

This chain uses TRBV10-3 with TRBJ2-3; perhaps TRBD2 as D (6 bases). Trimming removed 11 bases from V and 0 bases from J, with 12 bases in between. This CDR3 is built from 13 residues. Looked up from germline, CDR1 is ENHRY and CDR2 is SYGVKD. This chain's CDR3 is CAATGTSTDTQYF. CDR3 coding DNA: TGTGCCGCCACCGGGACTAGCACAGATACGCAGTATTTT.

In its sample, this clone was seen once. This chain connects TRBV5-1 to TRBJ1-4; D unclear. Trimming cost V 0 bases and J 6 bases, with 9 bases left between them. Germline CDR1 SGHRS, CDR2 YFSETQ. This CDR3 has 14 amino acids. The CDR3 DNA sequence: TGCGCCAGCAGCTTGGCGGAACCTTATGAAAAACTGTTTTTT. Encoded protein: CASSLAEPYEKLFF.

This rearrangement joins TRBV10-3 to TRBJ1-2, with 7 bases fitting TRBD1. J was trimmed by 6 bases and V by 3 bases; bases with no gene match: 7. CDR1 is ENHRY, CDR2 SYGVKD, per germline. The CDR3 is 14 residues long. The CDR3 sequence: CAISDRQGVDGYTF. In nucleotides, the CDR3 is TGTGCCATCAGTGATAGGCAGGGGGTTGATGGCTACACCTTC.

The chain is built from TRBV20-1 and TRBJ2-3; 14 bases are a match to TRBD2. The CDR3 is 15 amino acids. The V gene's germline CDR1 is DFQATT and CDR2 SNEGSKA (reference sequence). J was trimmed by 6 bases and V by 3 bases; bases with no gene match: 5. The CDR3 DNA sequence: TGCAGTGCTAGTCGGACTAGCGGGAGGATCGATACGCAGTATTTT. This encodes CSASRTSGRIDTQYF.